This T cell receptor beta chain appears in the sequencing data of a study of identical twins. Per the germline V gene, CDR1 is MNHNS and CDR2 is SASEGT. Unmatched junction bases numbered 8, after V lost 7 bases and J lost 1 base. CDR3 length equals 15 residues. TCRdb analysed the 5' RACE reads with MiXCR anew, one entry per CDR3 protein. The table includes fewer than 350,000 distinct CDR3 sequences, less than 9% detected once. The sample also formed part of further work on yellow fever vaccine responses in identical twins.

This chain joins TRBV6-1 and TRBJ1-1, with 8 bases that match TRBD1. The sequence came from a woman aged 18-30 years in good health. Specimen: memory (CD45RO+) T cells sorted from blood. This CDR3 reads CASKLTGQGNTEAFF. The DNA of the CDR3 is TGTGCCAGCAAACTTACTGGACAGGGGAACACTGAAGCTTTCTTT.